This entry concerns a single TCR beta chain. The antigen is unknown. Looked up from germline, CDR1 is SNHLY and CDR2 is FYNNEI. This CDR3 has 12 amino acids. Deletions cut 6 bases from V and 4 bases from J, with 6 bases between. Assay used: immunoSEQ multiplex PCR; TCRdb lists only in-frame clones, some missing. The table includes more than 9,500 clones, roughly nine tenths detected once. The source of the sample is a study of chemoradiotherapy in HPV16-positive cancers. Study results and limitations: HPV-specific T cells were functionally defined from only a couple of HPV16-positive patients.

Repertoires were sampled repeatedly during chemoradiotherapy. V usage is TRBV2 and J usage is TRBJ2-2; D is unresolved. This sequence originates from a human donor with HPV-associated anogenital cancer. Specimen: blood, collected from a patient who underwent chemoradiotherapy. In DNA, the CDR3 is TGTGCCAGCAGAGTCTTCACCGGGGAGCTGTTTTTT. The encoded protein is CASRVFTGELFF. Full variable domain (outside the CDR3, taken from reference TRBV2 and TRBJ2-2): EPEVTQTPSHQVTQMGQEVILRCVPISNHLYFYWYRQILGQKVEFLVSFYNNEISEKSEIFDDQFSVERPDGSNFTLKIRSTKLEDSAMYFCASRVFTGELFFGEGSRLTVL.